Listed here is a single TCR beta chain. The antigen is unknown. The CDR3 spans 14 residues. Germline loops: CDR1 MNHEY, CDR2 SVGAGI. The V end was cut by 4 bases, the J end by 5 bases, with 12 bases between. Primers for the PCR totalled 60 Vbeta and 13 Jbeta. The method was immunoSEQ multiplex PCR; TCRdb's version includes in-frame clones alone and lacks a portion of them. The data hold around 130,000 clones, with 80% observed a single time. The entry originates in a study of cytomegalovirus exposure and HLA in healthy donors. Study conclusions and caveats: Associated with cytomegalovirus, according to the listing, were some 150 TCR beta chains. Sequencing likely caused a cluster of highly shared sequence variants.

Each donor's status was that of a healthy bone marrow donor. Material for sequencing was PBMCs. The chain joins TRBV6-5 to TRBJ2-1, with D perhaps matching TRBD1 (5 bases). The clonotype comes from a man in his thirties or forties in good health and CMV-seronegative. CDR3 protein: CASSSGLKNNEQFF. CDR3 nucleotide sequence: TGTGCCAGCAGTTCAGGGTTGAAGAACAATGAGCAGTTCTTC.